A single sample gave rise to the 18 T cell receptor beta chains below, sequenced in a study of cytomegalovirus exposure and HLA in healthy donors listed by TCRdb under 2017. The library relied on the immunoSEQ multiplex PCR assay. For the multiplex PCR, a mixture combining 60 forward primers for TCR Vbeta segments and 13 reverse primers for TCR Jbeta segments was used. Sourced from immuneACCESS, this table was stored by TCRdb with only in-frame sequences that have V and J called. A share of the clones is absent; for the studies checked, an unresolved V gene accounts for under half, and the remainder has no known explanation. The sample includes some 130,000 clones, with 79% observed a single time. The ten largest clonotypes hold around 0.99% of the sample. Sequencing was done on a sample of PBMCs. These receptor sequences come from a male donor in good health and CMV-seronegative.

This clone was recorded a few times. The chain has TRBV18 and TRBJ1-1; 7 bases match TRBD1. The V segment lost 3 bases and the J segment 3 bases; nucleotides outside the gene matches: 10. The CDR3 covers 16 residues. CDR1 is KGHSH and CDR2 is LQKENI in the germline V gene. The CDR3 bases are TGTGCCAGCTCACCCCAACCGACAGGGACGGACACTGAAGCTTTCTTT. Protein: CASSPQPTGTDTEAFF.

This rearrangement joins TRBV5-1 to TRBJ1-2; 12 bases are a match to TRBD1. Losses at the gene ends were 4 bases for V and 4 bases for J; bases not matched to a gene: 8. This CDR3 has 16 amino acids. Germline V gives CDR1 SGHRS, CDR2 YFSETQ. CDR3 DNA: TGCGCCAGCAGCATGGGCCGGGACAGGGGGCTCTATGGCTACACCTTC. Its translation is CASSMGRDRGLYGYTF.

Notes on this clone: At one end the junction does not follow the germline gene, possibly because of a read error. The chain has TRBV7-7 and TRBJ2-5; 8 positions match TRBD2. The CDR3 totals 15 residues. Germline loops: CDR1 SSHAT, CDR2 FNYEAQ (reference sequence). The DNA of the CDR3 is TGTGCTAGCAGCTTAAGGCGGGGGGCCCAAGAGACCCAGTACTTC. This sequence encodes CASSLRRGAQETQYF.

The J gene is TRBJ2-3, the V gene TRBV29-1; 14 bases fit TRBD2. V gave up 7 bases and J gave up 3 bases; unmatched junction bases: 3. Germline V gives CDR1 SQVTM, CDR2 ANQGSEA. The CDR3 loop spans 14 amino acids. The CDR3 here is CSGGTSGSTDTQYF. The CDR3 nucleotides are TGCAGCGGGGGGACTAGCGGGAGTACAGATACGCAGTATTTT.

The chain combines TRBV7-2 with TRBJ2-7, with 7 bases fitting TRBD1. CDR3 length: 12 residues. The germline V gene encodes CDR1 SGHTA and CDR2 FQGNSA. The junction had 4 bases not matched to a gene; V was cut back by 4 bases and J by 7 bases. DNA for the CDR3: TGTGCCAGCAGCTCCCAGGGACAGGAGCAGTACTTC. This encodes CASSSQGQEQYF.

This rearrangement joins TRBV4-3 to TRBJ1-2, with 7 bases that match TRBD1. Germline loops: CDR1 LGHNA, CDR2 YSLEER. J was trimmed by 8 bases and V by 0 bases; bases with no gene match: 6. The length of the CDR3 is 14 residues. In DNA form, the CDR3 reads TGCGCCAGCAGCCAAGATAGGGGACAGCAAGGCTACACCTTC. Translated, it gives CASSQDRGQQGYTF.

With regard to this clone: One junction end disagrees with the germline gene, perhaps due to a read error. The chain employs TRBV7-9 and TRBJ2-7; TRBD2 is a possible D gene (6 bases). Per the germline V gene, CDR1 is SEHNR and CDR2 is FQNEAQ (reference sequence). The CDR3 is 17 amino acids. The CDR3 loop is CSSSLISRGGTSYEQYF. The CDR3 DNA reads as TGTTCCAGCAGCTTAATTTCCCGTGGCGGGACCTCCTACGAGCAGTACTTC.

This clone was seen a few times. The chain links TRBV21-1 to TRBJ2-2; the tabulated D call, TRBD1, remains unverified against the DNA. TRBV21-1 is annotated as a pseudogene. This CDR3 spans 18 amino acids. Here the CDR3 reads CASSIPLGHRRATGELFF. Here the CDR3 DNA reads TGTGCCAGCAGCATCCCCCTGGGACACCGAAGGGCCACCGGGGAGCTGTTTTTT.

This sequence joins TRBV7-6 and TRBJ2-2, with D perhaps TRBD2 (5 bases). There are 14 residues in the CDR3. Trimming took 6 bases from V and 5 from J, leaving 13 bases between them. Germline CDR1 is SGHVS and CDR2 is FNYEAQ. The CDR3 DNA reads as TGTGCCAGCAGTGAGAGGGTAATGACCGGGGAGCTGTTTTTT. It is translated as CASSERVMTGELFF.

The CDR3 nucleotides are TGTGCCAGCAGCCAGGGGCCAGGAGTTTCACCCCTCCACTTT. This sequence encodes CASSQGPGVSPLHF. The chain combines TRBV11-3 with TRBJ1-6; maybe TRBD1 (6 bases). Germline assignment: CDR1 SGHNT and CDR2 YENEEA. This CDR3 has 14 residues. Trimming removed 5 bases at V and 9 bases at J, with 14 bases between.

The CDR3 region has the DNA TGTGCCAGCAGCCAAGATAAAGTCTATAGCAATCAGCCCCAGCATTTT. Translating gives CASSQDKVYSNQPQHF. The J gene is TRBJ1-5, the V gene TRBV4-2; D remains unclear. V was pared by 0 bases and J by 0 bases, with 9 bases between. This CDR3 contains 16 residues. CDR1 LGHNA and CDR2 YNFKEQ come from the germline V gene.

The gene calls are TRBV19 and TRBJ2-7, with 8 bases matching TRBD2. CDR1 and CDR2 (germline): LNHDA, SQIVND (reference sequence). The junction had 11 bases not matched to a gene; V was cut back by 3 bases and J by 4 bases. The CDR3 spans 16 residues. This CDR3 is CASSIGRGEGGYEQYF. CDR3 sequence (DNA): TGTGCCAGTAGTATCGGGAGGGGCGAGGGCGGGTACGAGCAGTACTTC.

Points on this clone: Germline and junction disagree at one end, which may indicate a read error. The rearrangement joins TRBV7-7 to TRBJ2-3, with 8 nucleotides matching TRBD1. The germline V gene has CDR1 SSHAT and CDR2 FNYEAQ (reference sequence). This CDR3 has 14 amino acids. CDR3 nucleotides: TGTGCTAGCAGCCCGTGGACAGGGACAGATACGCAGTATTTT. It yields the protein CASSPWTGTDTQYF.

The chain combines TRBV4-3 with TRBJ2-1; 14 bases align to TRBD2. The CDR3 has 17 residues. CDR1 and CDR2 from the germline V gene are LGHNA and YSLEER. V dropped 1 base and J dropped 5; count of bases not matched to a gene: 4. CDR3 sequence reads: CASSQGRLAGGHNEQFF. The CDR3 bases are TGCGCCAGCAGCCAAGGTCGACTAGCGGGGGGGCACAATGAGCAGTTCTTC.

The chain is built from TRBV7-9 and TRBJ1-6, with D perhaps TRBD1 (5 bases). CDR1 and CDR2 (germline): SEHNR, FQNEAQ (reference sequence). V lost 8 bases to trimming and J lost 1 base, with 15 bases between them. The CDR3 runs to 16 residues. The CDR3 protein is CASRAGDGSYNSPLHF. The DNA for the CDR3 is TGTGCCAGCCGGGCGGGGGACGGTTCCTATAATTCACCCCTCCACTTT.

The V call is TRBV9, the J call TRBJ2-3; 11 bases agree with TRBD2. This CDR3 has 16 residues. CDR1 SGDLS and CDR2 YYNGEE come from the germline V gene. V lost 4 bases to trimming and J lost 0 bases; unmatched junction nucleotides: 4. CDR3 sequence: CASSHRLAGSTDTQYF. Here the CDR3 DNA reads TGTGCCAGCAGCCACCGACTAGCGGGAAGCACAGATACGCAGTATTTT.

This clone was observed a handful of times. The J gene is TRBJ1-2, the V gene TRBV19, with 7 bases lining up with TRBD1. V gave up 5 bases and J gave up 7 bases; unmatched junction bases: 13. This CDR3 has 15 amino acids. The germline CDR1 and CDR2 sequences are LNHDA and SQIVND (reference sequence). CDR3 coding DNA: TGTGCCAGTAGTGATAGCGGGGGACAGCTCGCTGGCTACACCTTC. Amino acids: CASSDSGGQLAGYTF.

The chain joins TRBV6-6 to TRBJ1-3, with TRBD1 identical over 7 bases. The germline gives CDR1 MNHNY, CDR2 SVGAGI (reference sequence). V shed 6 bases and J 3 bases; nucleotides not matched to a gene: 5. This CDR3 comprises 14 residues. CDR3 DNA: TGTGCCAGCAGCCAGGGGACAGTTGGAAACACCATATATTTT. This gives the protein CASSQGTVGNTIYF.